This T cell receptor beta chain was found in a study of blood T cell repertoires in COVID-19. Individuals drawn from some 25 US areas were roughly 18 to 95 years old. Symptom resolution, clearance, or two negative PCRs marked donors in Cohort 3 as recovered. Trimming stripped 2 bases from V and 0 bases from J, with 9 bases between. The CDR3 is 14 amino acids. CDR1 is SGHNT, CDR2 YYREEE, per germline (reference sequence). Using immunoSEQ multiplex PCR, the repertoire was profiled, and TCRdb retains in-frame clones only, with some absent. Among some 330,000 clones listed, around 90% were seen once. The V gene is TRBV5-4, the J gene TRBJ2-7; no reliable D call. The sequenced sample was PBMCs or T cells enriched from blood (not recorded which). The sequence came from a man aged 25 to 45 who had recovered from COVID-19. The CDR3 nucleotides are TGTGCCAGCAGCTTAAAACAAAACTCCTACGAGCAGTACTTC. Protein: CASSLKQNSYEQYF.